The subject of this entry is one T cell receptor (beta chain). The target antigen is unknown. The repertoire was sequenced with immunoSEQ multiplex PCR; TCRdb's copy has only in-frame clones and lacks some. The table includes 55,000 to 75,000 clones, around 87% detected once. This entry comes from a study of OX40 agonist ivuxolimab in advanced cancers. General study points: Among the lowest levels of clonal expansion were found in partial responders at 0.1-3.0 mg/kg.

This specimen consisted of CD4+ or CD8+ T cells sorted from blood, obtained in a trial of the OX40 agonist ivuxolimab. The TCR was taken from an adult with an advanced solid tumor such as melanoma, head and neck, liver or kidney cancer.

In DNA, the CDR3 is TGTGCCAGCAGCCAGGGGTTGGTCACAGATACGCAGTATTTT. It encodes CASSQGLVTDTQYF. The chain joins TRBV6-1 to TRBJ2-3; D is perhaps TRBD1 (6 bases). Germline V lookup: CDR1 MNHNS, CDR2 SASEGT. This CDR3 contains 14 residues. The germline V and J ends were trimmed by 6 bases and 2 bases, with 12 bases remaining between them.